The clone carrying this TCR beta chain was detected a few times. The target antigen is unknown. The data derive from a study of T-cell reconstitution after alpha-beta-depleted transplantation in children. Overall study results and limits: Recipient T cells and thymic progenitors that survived were the source of the high TCRbeta diversity seen at day 60 in some patients. Reportedly, roughly two months post-transplant, alpha-beta T cells arose from several hundred expanded graft clones. Newly produced T cells mostly provided counts and TCRbeta diversity after one year, as hyperexpanded clones declined.

Germline loops: CDR1 KGHDR, CDR2 SFDVKD. The ends were cut back, 3 bases at V and 15 bases at J, with 20 bases in the middle. The CDR3 is 14 amino acids. Unique molecular identifiers tagged the TCRbeta library. TCRdb reprocessed the PCR reads with MiXCR, giving one entry per CDR3 protein. The table has about 510,000 distinct CDR3 sequences, more than 9.5% seen once. This clonotype originated in a female patient between 2 and 15 years old who had a stem cell transplant for aplastic anemia, so the T cells may come from the graft donor. This chain joins TRBV24-1 and TRBJ2-1; D could derive from TRBD1 or TRBD2 (6 bases each). The specimen comprised PBMCs, mostly from graft donor cells, sampled 180 days after TCRalphabeta/CD19-depleted stem cell transplant. In DNA, the CDR3 is TGTGCCACCAGTGATGACAGGCGGGACCTAGGACGGTTCTTC. Protein: CATSDDRRDLGRFF.